Listed below are T cell receptor beta chains from one sample, sequenced in a study of blood T cell repertoires in COVID-19. TCRdb keeps only in-frame clones here, not all; method: immunoSEQ multiplex PCR. The table includes 30,000 or so clones, about 86% detected once. Sequencing was performed on peripheral blood. These receptor sequences come from a woman over 75 with active or convalescent COVID-19. Both conserved end residues are part of each CDR3. A D gene is named only where the DNA matches it firmly. Size is stated for part of the rows, as once, few or many counts, or as a class when the clone is expanded.

cdr3_nt: TGTGCCAGCAGTGAGCGGGGGGAGGATACGCAGTATTTT; cdr3_aa: CASSERGEDTQYF; j_call: TRBJ2-3; v_call: TRBV2; clone_size: once; d_call: TRBD2
cdr3_nt: TGTGCCATCAGTCCACTGCCCCCGACAGTGGATGAGCAGTTCTTC; cdr3_aa: CAISPLPPTVDEQFF; j_call: TRBJ2-1; v_call: TRBV10-3; clone_size: NA; d_call: NA
cdr3_nt: TGTGCCAGCAGCCTAGAAACGGGTACTGAAGCTTTCTTT; cdr3_aa: CASSLETGTEAFF; j_call: TRBJ1-1; v_call: TRBV16; clone_size: NA; d_call: NA
cdr3_nt: TGTGCCAGCAGTGCCCAGCCAGGGGGGAGGATGAACACTGAAGCTTTCTTT; cdr3_aa: CASSAQPGGRMNTEAFF; j_call: TRBJ1-1; v_call: TRBV7-6; clone_size: NA; d_call: TRBD1
cdr3_nt: TGTGCCAGCAGCTCCTACCCTAGCGGGAGAGCGGGTGAGCAGTTCTTC; cdr3_aa: CASSSYPSGRAGEQFF; j_call: TRBJ2-1; v_call: TRBV5-6; clone_size: NA; d_call: TRBD2
cdr3_nt: TGTGCCAGCAGCCAAGGAGAAGATCAGCCCCAGCATTTT; cdr3_aa: CASSQGEDQPQHF; j_call: TRBJ1-5; v_call: TRBV3-1/TRBV3-2; clone_size: once; d_call: NA
cdr3_nt: TGTGCCAGCAGTGAACAGGGCGGGCTTAAAAACATTCAGTACTTC; cdr3_aa: CASSEQGGLKNIQYF; j_call: TRBJ2-4; v_call: TRBV28; clone_size: NA; d_call: NA
cdr3_nt: TGCGCCAGCAGCCACACTAGCGGGGGGGCATGGGAGCAGTTCTTC; cdr3_aa: CASSHTSGGAWEQFF; j_call: TRBJ2-1; v_call: TRBV4-1; clone_size: NA; d_call: TRBD2
cdr3_nt: TGCGCCAGCAGCTTGGTTAGCGGGGGGGCTGGAGATACGCAGTATTTT; cdr3_aa: CASSLVSGGAGDTQYF; j_call: TRBJ2-3; v_call: TRBV5-1; clone_size: NA; d_call: TRBD2
cdr3_nt: TGCGCCAGCAGCCCCACTGACCTCGGACAGGGGAACTATGGCTACACCTTC; cdr3_aa: CASSPTDLGQGNYGYTF; j_call: TRBJ1-2; v_call: TRBV4-1; clone_size: NA; d_call: TRBD1
cdr3_nt: TGTGCCAGCAGCTTATTGGGCCGTATTTCACCCCTCCACTTT; cdr3_aa: CASSLLGRISPLHF; j_call: TRBJ1-6; v_call: TRBV13; clone_size: NA; d_call: NA
cdr3_nt: TGCGCCAGCAGCGAGGGGACTAGCGGAACATACAATGAGCAGTTCTTC; cdr3_aa: CASSEGTSGTYNEQFF; j_call: TRBJ2-1; v_call: TRBV5-1; clone_size: NA; d_call: TRBD2
cdr3_nt: TGTGCCAGCAGTGAAGGCGGACAGGACAATCAGCCCCAGCATTTT; cdr3_aa: CASSEGGQDNQPQHF; j_call: TRBJ1-5; v_call: TRBV6-1; clone_size: NA; d_call: TRBD1
cdr3_nt: TGTGCCAGCAGTTTAGGTTCCGCGGGAGTTGGAAATGAGCAGTTCTTC; cdr3_aa: CASSLGSAGVGNEQFF; j_call: TRBJ2-1; v_call: TRBV28; clone_size: NA; d_call: TRBD2
cdr3_nt: TGTGCCAGCAGCTTCACAGGGGGAGCTGGAAACACCATATATTTT; cdr3_aa: CASSFTGGAGNTIYF; j_call: TRBJ1-3; v_call: TRBV7-3; clone_size: once; d_call: TRBD1
cdr3_nt: TGTGCCAGCAGTCCCCCCTGGACAGGCCTGAACACTGAAGCTTTCTTT; cdr3_aa: CASSPPWTGLNTEAFF; j_call: TRBJ1-1; v_call: TRBV27; clone_size: few; d_call: TRBD1